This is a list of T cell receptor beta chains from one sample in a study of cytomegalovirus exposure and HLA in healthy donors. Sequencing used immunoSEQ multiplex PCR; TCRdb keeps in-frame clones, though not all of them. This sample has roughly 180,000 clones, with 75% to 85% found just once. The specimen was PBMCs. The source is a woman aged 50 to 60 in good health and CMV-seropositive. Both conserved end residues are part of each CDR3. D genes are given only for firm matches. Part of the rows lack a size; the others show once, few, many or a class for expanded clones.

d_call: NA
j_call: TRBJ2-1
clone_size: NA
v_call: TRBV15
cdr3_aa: CATSRDLYSYNEQFF
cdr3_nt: TGTGCCACCAGCAGAGATCTGTACTCCTACAATGAGCAGTTCTTC

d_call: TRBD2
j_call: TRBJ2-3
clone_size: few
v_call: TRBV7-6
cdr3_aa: CASSLEASGGDRYF
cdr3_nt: TGTGCCAGCAGCTTAGAGGCTAGCGGGGGGGATAGGTATTTT

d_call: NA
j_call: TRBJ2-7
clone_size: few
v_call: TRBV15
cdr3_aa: CATSRDRGTYEQYF
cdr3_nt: TGTGCCACCAGCAGAGATCGGGGGACCTACGAGCAGTACTTC

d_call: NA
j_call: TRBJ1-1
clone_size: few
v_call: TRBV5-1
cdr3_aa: CASSPNQLILNTEAFF
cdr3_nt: TGCGCCAGCAGCCCCAACCAACTGATTTTGAACACTGAAGCTTTCTTT

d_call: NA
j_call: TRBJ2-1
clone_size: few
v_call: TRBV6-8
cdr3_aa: CASSHYREPYNEQFF
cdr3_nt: TGTGCCAGCAGCCATTACAGGGAGCCCTACAATGAGCAGTTCTTC

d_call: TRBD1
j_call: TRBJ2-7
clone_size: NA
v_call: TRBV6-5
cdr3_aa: CASSRDRAYEQYF
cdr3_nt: TGTGCCAGCAGCCGGGACAGGGCCTACGAGCAGTACTTC

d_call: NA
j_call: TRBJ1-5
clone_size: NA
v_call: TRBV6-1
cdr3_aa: CASSASAGGSNQPQHF
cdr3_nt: TGTGCCAGCAGTGCCAGTGCGGGGGGTAGCAATCAGCCCCAGCATTTT

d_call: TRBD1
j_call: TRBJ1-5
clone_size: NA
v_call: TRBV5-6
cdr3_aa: CASSLYRGQPQHF
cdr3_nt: TGTGCCAGCAGCTTGTACAGGGGTCAGCCCCAGCATTTT

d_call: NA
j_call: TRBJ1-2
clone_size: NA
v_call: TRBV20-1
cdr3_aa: CSIPQDGYTF
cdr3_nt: TGCAGTATCCCTCAGGATGGCTACACCTTC

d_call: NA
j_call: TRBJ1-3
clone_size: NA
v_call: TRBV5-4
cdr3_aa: CASSLGGAGGGSSGNIIYF
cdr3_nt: TGTGCCAGCAGTCTTGGAGGGGCGGGAGGAGGCAGTTCTGGAAACATCATATATTTT

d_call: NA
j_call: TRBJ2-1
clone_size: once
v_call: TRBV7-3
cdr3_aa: CASSSEGGVVNEQFF
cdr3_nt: TGTGCCAGCAGCTCTGAGGGGGGGGTAGTAAATGAGCAGTTCTTC

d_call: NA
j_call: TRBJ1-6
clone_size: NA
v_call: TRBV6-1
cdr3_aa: CASSALDSRMNSPLHF
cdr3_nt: TGTGCCAGCAGTGCACTTGACAGCAGGATGAATTCACCCCTCCACTTT

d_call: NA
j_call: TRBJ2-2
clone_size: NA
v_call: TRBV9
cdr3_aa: CASSSFVATYTGELFF
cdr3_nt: TGTGCCAGCTCTTCTTTCGTCGCCACATACACCGGGGAGCTGTTTTTT

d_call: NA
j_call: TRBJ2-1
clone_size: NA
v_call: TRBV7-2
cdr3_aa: CASSLAPTRGSYNEQFF
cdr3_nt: TGTGCCAGCAGCTTAGCCCCTACTAGAGGGTCCTACAATGAGCAGTTCTTC

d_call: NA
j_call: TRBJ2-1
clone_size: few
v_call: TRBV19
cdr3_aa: CASSMSSAYNEQFF
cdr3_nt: TGTGCCAGTAGTATGTCTAGCGCTTACAATGAGCAGTTCTTC

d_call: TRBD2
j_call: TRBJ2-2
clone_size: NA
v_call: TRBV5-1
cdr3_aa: CASSPFTSGGATGELFF
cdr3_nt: TGCGCCAGCAGCCCGTTTACTAGCGGGGGGGCAACCGGGGAGCTGTTTTTT

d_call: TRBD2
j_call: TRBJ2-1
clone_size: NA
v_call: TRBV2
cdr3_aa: CASNAGGADNEQFF
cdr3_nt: TGTGCCAGCAATGCGGGGGGCGCCGACAATGAGCAGTTCTTC

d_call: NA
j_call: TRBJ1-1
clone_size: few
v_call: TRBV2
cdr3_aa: CASTERGTPYPGVTEAFF
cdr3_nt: TGTGCCAGCACCGAAAGGGGCACCCCATATCCGGGGGTCACTGAAGCTTTCTTT

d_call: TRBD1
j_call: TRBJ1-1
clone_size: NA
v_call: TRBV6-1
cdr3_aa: CASSVNRGTEAFF
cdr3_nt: TGTGCCAGCAGCGTTAACAGGGGCACTGAAGCTTTCTTT

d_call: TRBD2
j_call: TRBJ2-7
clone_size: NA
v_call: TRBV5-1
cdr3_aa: CASSSGTSGYEQYF
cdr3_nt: TGCGCCAGCAGCTCCGGGACTAGCGGCTACGAGCAGTACTTC

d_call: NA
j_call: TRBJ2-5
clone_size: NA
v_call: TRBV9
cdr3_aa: CASSVAPRTDYQETQYF
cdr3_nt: TGTGCCAGCAGCGTAGCTCCTAGGACAGATTATCAAGAGACCCAGTACTTC

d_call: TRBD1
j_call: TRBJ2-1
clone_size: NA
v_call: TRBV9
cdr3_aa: CASSVGDRGSYNEQFF
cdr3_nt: TGTGCCAGCAGCGTAGGAGACAGGGGCTCATACAATGAGCAGTTCTTC

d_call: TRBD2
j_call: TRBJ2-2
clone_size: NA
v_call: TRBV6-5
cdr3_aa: CASRISGGNTGELFF
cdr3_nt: TGTGCCAGCAGGATCAGCGGGGGAAACACCGGGGAGCTGTTTTTT

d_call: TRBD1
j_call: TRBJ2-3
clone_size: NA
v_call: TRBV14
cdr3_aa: CASSQGPGQGRTDTQYF
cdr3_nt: TGTGCCAGCAGCCAAGGACCTGGACAGGGACGCACAGATACGCAGTATTTT

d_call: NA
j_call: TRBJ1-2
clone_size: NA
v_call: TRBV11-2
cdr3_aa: CASSLGQAVYGYTF
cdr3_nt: TGTGCCAGCAGCTTAGGACAGGCCGTGTATGGCTACACCTTC

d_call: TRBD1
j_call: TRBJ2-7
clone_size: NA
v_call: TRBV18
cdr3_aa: CASSPPGQGGTYEQYF
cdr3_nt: TGTGCCAGCTCACCCCCCGGACAGGGGGGAACCTACGAGCAGTACTTC

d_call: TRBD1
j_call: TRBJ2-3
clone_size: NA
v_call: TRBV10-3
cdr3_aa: CAIGPGTGGADTQYF
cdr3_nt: TGTGCCATCGGCCCCGGGACAGGGGGCGCGGATACGCAGTATTTT

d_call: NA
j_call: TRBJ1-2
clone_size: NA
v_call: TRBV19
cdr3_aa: CASSHLGENPYGYTF
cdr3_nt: TGTGCCAGTAGTCACCTTGGAGAGAACCCCTATGGCTACACCTTC

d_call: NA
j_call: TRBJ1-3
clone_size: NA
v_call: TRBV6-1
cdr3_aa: CASIPSGTTGNTIYF
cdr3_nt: TGTGCCAGCATCCCCTCGGGAACTACTGGAAACACCATATATTTT

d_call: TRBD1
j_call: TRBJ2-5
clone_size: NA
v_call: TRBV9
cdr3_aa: CASSARDSQETQYF
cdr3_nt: TGTGCCAGCAGCGCCCGGGACAGCCAAGAGACCCAGTACTTC

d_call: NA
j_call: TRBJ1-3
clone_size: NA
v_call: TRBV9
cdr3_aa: CASSVGTTGFGNTIYF
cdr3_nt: TGTGCCAGCAGCGTAGGGACCACAGGGTTCGGAAACACCATATATTTT

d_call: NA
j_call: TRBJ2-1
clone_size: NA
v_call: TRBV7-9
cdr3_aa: CASSLVGGRRNEQFF
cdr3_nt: TGTGCCAGCAGCTTAGTTGGGGGCCGCCGGAATGAGCAGTTCTTC

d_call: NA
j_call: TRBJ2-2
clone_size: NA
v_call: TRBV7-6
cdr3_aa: CASAETTNTGELFF
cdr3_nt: TGTGCCAGCGCAGAGACAACGAACACCGGGGAGCTGTTTTTT

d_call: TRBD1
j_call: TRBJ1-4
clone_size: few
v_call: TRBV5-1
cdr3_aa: CASRTGELNEKLFF
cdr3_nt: TGCGCCAGCCGTACAGGGGAGTTGAATGAAAAACTGTTTTTT

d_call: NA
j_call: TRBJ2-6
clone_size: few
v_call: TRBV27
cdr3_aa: CASSIHSGANVLTF
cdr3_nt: TGTGCCAGCAGTATCCACTCTGGGGCCAACGTCCTGACTTTC

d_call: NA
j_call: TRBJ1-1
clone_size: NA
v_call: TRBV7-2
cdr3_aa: CASSPGSGRGEAFF
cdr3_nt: TGTGCCAGCAGCCCAGGATCCGGAAGGGGTGAAGCTTTCTTT